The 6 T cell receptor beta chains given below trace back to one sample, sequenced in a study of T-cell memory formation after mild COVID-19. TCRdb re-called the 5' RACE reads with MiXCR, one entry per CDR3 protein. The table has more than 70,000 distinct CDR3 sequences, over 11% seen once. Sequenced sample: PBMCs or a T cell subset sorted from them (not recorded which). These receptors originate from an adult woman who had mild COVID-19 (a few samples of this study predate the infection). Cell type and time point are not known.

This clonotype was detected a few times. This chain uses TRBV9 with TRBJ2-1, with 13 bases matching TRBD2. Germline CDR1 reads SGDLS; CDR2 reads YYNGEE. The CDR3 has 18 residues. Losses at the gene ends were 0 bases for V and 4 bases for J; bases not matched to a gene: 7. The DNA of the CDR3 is TGTGCCAGCAGCGTAGCTACCGGACTAGCGGGAGTGTACAATGAGCAGTTCTTC. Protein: CASSVATGLAGVYNEQFF.

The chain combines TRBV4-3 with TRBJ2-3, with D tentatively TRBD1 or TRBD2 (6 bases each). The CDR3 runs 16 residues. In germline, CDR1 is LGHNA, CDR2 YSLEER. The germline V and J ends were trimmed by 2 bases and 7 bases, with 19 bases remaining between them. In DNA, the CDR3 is TGCGCCAGCAGCCAAAACCCCGAGGGGGGAGCGAATACGCAGTATTTT. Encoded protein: CASSQNPEGGANTQYF.

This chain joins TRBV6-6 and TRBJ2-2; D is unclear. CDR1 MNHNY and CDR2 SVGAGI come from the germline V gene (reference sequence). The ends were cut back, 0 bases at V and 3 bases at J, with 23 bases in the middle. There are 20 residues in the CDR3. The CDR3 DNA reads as TGTGCCAGCAGTTACTCGACAAGGGTGTTTAACGAGGCTTACACCGGGGAGCTGTTTTTT. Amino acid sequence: CASSYSTRVFNEAYTGELFF.

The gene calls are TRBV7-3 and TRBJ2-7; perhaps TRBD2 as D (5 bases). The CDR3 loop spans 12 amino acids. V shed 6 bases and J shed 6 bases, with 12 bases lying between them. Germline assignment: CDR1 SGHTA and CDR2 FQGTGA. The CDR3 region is CASSVTGGEQYF. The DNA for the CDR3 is TGTGCCAGCAGTGTTACTGGAGGCGAGCAGTACTTC. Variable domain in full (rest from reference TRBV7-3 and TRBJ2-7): GAGVSQTPSNKVTEKGKYVELRCDPISGHTALYWYRQSLGQGPEFLIYFQGTGAADDSGLPNDRFFAVRPEGSVSTLKIQRTERGDSAVYLCASSVTGGEQYFGPGTRLTVT.

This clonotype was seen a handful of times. CDR3: CASSLRGAAGTDTQYF. CDR3 nucleotides: TGTGCCAGCAGCTTGCGTGGGGCCGCGGGCACAGATACGCAGTATTTT. This chain connects TRBV5-5 to TRBJ2-3, with D maybe TRBD1 (5 bases). V was shortened by 1 base and J by 1 base, with 13 bases between the two germline ends. The germline V gene encodes CDR1 SGHKS and CDR2 YYEKEE (reference sequence). CDR3 size: 16 residues.

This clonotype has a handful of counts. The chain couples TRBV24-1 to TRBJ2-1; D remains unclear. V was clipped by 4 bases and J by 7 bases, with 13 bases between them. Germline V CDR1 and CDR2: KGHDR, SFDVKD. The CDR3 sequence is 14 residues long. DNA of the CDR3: TGTGCCACCAGTGACCCTCTTTCCGGGAATGAGCAGTTCTTC. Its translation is CATSDPLSGNEQFF.